These 16 T cell receptor beta chains were sequenced from one sample in a study of blood T cells in healthy people across ages. Primed by a sample-barcoded 5' primer and a J-beta primer mix, a second PCR proceeded for roughly 6 to 12 cycles. TCRdb fed the 5' RACE reads into MiXCR, producing one record per CDR3 protein. The sample carries about 1.6 million distinct CDR3 sequences, about 31% recorded once. Material for sequencing was blood. These receptors came from a woman aged 25-40 years in good health.

This clonotype has more than one count but fewer than ten. This chain uses TRBV28 with TRBJ2-6; TRBD1 is a possible D gene (6 bases). The CDR3 covers 15 residues. Germline assignment: CDR1 MDHEN and CDR2 SYDVKM. V was cut by 5 bases and J by 4 bases, with 12 bases left in between. CDR3 sequence: CASSTPGAGANVLTF. The CDR3 DNA reads as TGTGCCAGCAGTACCCCAGGGGCCGGGGCCAACGTCCTGACTTTC.

This clonotype was detected a few times. CDR3 region: CSARSFTLAGFSYNEQFF. The CDR3 region has the DNA TGCAGTGCTAGATCCTTCACACTAGCGGGGTTTTCCTACAATGAGCAGTTCTTC. The chain recombines TRBV20-1 with TRBJ2-1; 10 positions agree with TRBD2. This CDR3 spans 18 amino acids. CDR1 is DFQATT and CDR2 is SNEGSKA in the germline V gene (reference sequence). V shed 2 bases, J shed 1 base, and the junction held 11 bases outside the gene matches.

This clonotype has more than one count but fewer than ten. This chain uses TRBV10-3 with TRBJ2-5; 10 nucleotides line up with TRBD2. CDR1 is ENHRY and CDR2 is SYGVKD in the germline V gene. V lost 3 bases to trimming and J lost 0 bases; unmatched junction nucleotides: 7. The CDR3 length is 17 residues. The CDR3 reads CAISERTSGGHQETQYF. The CDR3 DNA reads TGTGCCATCAGTGAACGGACTAGCGGTGGGCACCAAGAGACCCAGTACTTC.

This clonotype turned up a few times. This sequence joins TRBV20-1 and TRBJ2-1; no firm D call. Germline assignment: CDR1 DFQATT and CDR2 SNEGSKA (reference sequence). V lost 0 bases to trimming and J lost 1 base, with 13 bases between them. The CDR3 consists of 16 residues. The CDR3 bases are TGCAGTGCTAGAGATCGGCGCAGTCAGTCCTACAATGAGCAGTTCTTC. It is translated as CSARDRRSQSYNEQFF.

CDR3 sequence reads: CASSLDGPAGYTYEQYF. The DNA of the CDR3 is TGCGCCAGCAGCCTTGACGGTCCAGCGGGGTATACCTACGAGCAGTACTTC. The chain recombines TRBV5-1 with TRBJ2-7, with 7 positions matching TRBD2. The CDR3 consists of 17 residues. Germline CDR1 is SGHRS and CDR2 is YFSETQ. V lost 4 bases, J lost 2 bases, and 15 bases stayed unmatched.

The chain uses TRBV28 and TRBJ2-3; D is ambiguous. The CDR3 sequence is 13 residues long. Per germline, CDR1 MDHEN and CDR2 SYDVKM. Trimming pared 7 bases from V and 0 bases from J, leaving 8 bases between. The CDR3 DNA reads TGTGCCAGCATTGGAGCTAGCACAGATACGCAGTATTTT. Translated, it gives CASIGASTDTQYF. Complete variable domain (other parts from reference TRBV28 and TRBJ2-3): DVKVTQSSRYLVKRTGEKVFLECVQDMDHENMFWYRQDPGLGLRLIYFSYDVKMKEKGDIPEGYSVSREKKERFSLILESASTNQTSMYLCASIGASTDTQYFGPGTRLTVL.

Only a few counts were recorded for this clonotype. The J gene is TRBJ2-5, the V gene TRBV12-3 or TRBV12-4; D is perhaps TRBD2 (5 bases). The CDR3 is made up of 13 amino acids. The V gene lost 6 bases and the J gene lost 3 bases, with 11 bases spanning the gap. The CDR3: CASRPGNEETQYF. The CDR3 DNA follows: TGTGCCAGCAGACCGGGGAACGAAGAGACCCAGTACTTC.

This clonotype was seen more than once but under ten times. The CDR3 nucleotides are TGTGCCAGCAGTTTATTTGGCGTACCGGGGCAGGGAACCGAGCAGTACTTC. Its translation is CASSLFGVPGQGTEQYF. The chain is built from TRBV28 and TRBJ2-7; TRBD1 or TRBD2 may be the D gene (5 bases each). CDR3 length equals 17 residues. Trimming stripped 1 base from V and 6 bases from J, with 22 bases between. Germline V gives CDR1 MDHEN, CDR2 SYDVKM.

A remark on this clonotype: The conserved phenylalanine or tryptophan normally closing the CDR3 is absent here, so this likely arose from a read error. The chain employs TRBV9 and TRBJ2-3; unclear D gene. Germline assignment: CDR1 SGDLS and CDR2 YYNGEE. The CDR3 has 14 amino acids. The CDR3 protein is CASSVGGSTDTQYY. In DNA form, the CDR3 reads TGTGCCAGCAGCGTAGGCGGAAGCACGGATACGCAGTATTAT.

The chain combines TRBV6-1 with TRBJ2-7; the D call may be TRBD1 or TRBD2 (5 bases each). The germline V gene has CDR1 MNHNS and CDR2 SASEGT. Trimming left V 6 bases short and J 4 bases short, with 13 bases between. The CDR3 runs to 13 residues. The CDR3 DNA reads as TGTGCCAGCAGATCGGTCAGGGAGTACGAGCAGTACTTC. It translates to CASRSVREYEQYF.

This clonotype has more than one count but fewer than ten. The chain has TRBV7-3 and TRBJ2-1, with D perhaps being TRBD1 or TRBD2 (5 bases each). The CDR3 is 14 amino acids. V was trimmed by 4 bases and J by 9 bases, leaving 16 bases between them. In germline, CDR1 is SGHTA, CDR2 FQGTGA. For the CDR3, the DNA is TGTGCCAGCAGCTCAGGGCAACTAGTGACTGAGCAGTTCTTC. It translates to CASSSGQLVTEQFF.

V usage is TRBV20-1 and J usage is TRBJ1-1; D is unclear. The germline gives CDR1 DFQATT, CDR2 SNEGSKA (reference sequence). With 3 bases removed from V and 4 bases from J, the gap between germline ends came to 12 bases. The CDR3 spans 13 residues. The chain's CDR3 is CSASLVQGTEAFF. In DNA, the CDR3 is TGCAGTGCTAGTCTCGTCCAAGGCACTGAAGCTTTCTTT.

V usage is TRBV20-1 and J usage is TRBJ2-5; TRBD1 agrees at 8 bases. In germline, CDR1 is DFQATT, CDR2 SNEGSKA (reference sequence). The CDR3 runs 16 residues. After removal of 0 bases from V and 1 base from J, the junction contained 7 bases not matched to a gene. The CDR3 DNA is TGCAGTGCTAGAGATATCCCCGGGACAGGCCAAGAGACCCAGTACTTC. This codes for CSARDIPGTGQETQYF.

As to this clonotype: At one end the junction does not follow the germline gene, possibly because of a read error. V and J are TRBV5-1 and TRBJ2-5; D remains ambiguous. CDR3 size: 15 residues. Germline CDR1 is SGHRS and CDR2 is YFSETQ. CDR3 sequence (DNA): TGCGCCGGCAGCTTGCAAGGACGCATTCAAGAGACCCAGTACTTC. It is translated as CAGSLQGRIQETQYF.

In this sample, this clonotype turned up many times. The V and J genes are TRBV27 and TRBJ2-7; 11 bases match TRBD2. The CDR3 sequence is 14 residues long. Per the germline V gene, CDR1 is MNHEY and CDR2 is SMNVEV (reference sequence). J lost 2 bases, V lost 6 bases, and 3 bases had no gene match. CDR3 sequence: CASSSSGGTYEQYF. The CDR3 bases are TGTGCCAGCAGCTCTAGCGGGGGGACCTACGAGCAGTACTTC.

This clonotype turned up a few times. The V and J genes are TRBV20-1 and TRBJ2-7; D ambiguous. Trimming shortened V by 3 bases and J by 4 bases, and 10 bases separated the two germline ends. The CDR3 is 12 residues long. Per germline, CDR1 DFQATT and CDR2 SNEGSKA (reference sequence). Here the CDR3 DNA reads TGCAGTGCTAGTTTAGACGGTTACGAGCAGTACTTC. This gives the protein CSASLDGYEQYF.